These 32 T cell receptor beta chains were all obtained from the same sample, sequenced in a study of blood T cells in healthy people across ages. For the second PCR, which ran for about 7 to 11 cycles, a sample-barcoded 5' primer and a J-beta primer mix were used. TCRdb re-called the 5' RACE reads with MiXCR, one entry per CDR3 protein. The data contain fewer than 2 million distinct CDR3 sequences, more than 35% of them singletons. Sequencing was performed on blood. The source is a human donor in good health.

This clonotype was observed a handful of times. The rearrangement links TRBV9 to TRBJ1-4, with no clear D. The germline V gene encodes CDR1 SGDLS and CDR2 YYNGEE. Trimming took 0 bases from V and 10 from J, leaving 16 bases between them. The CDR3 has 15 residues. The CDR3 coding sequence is TGTGCCAGCAGCGTAGGGGATACTCGGATGGGAAAACTGTTTTTT. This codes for CASSVGDTRMGKLFF. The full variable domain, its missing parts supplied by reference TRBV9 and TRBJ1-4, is DSGVTQTPKHLITATGQRVTLRCSPRSGDLSVYWYQQSLDQGLQFLIQYYNGEERAKGNILERFSAQQFPDLHSELNLSSLELGDSALYFCASSVGDTRMGKLFFGSGTQLSVL.

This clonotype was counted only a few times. CDR3 nucleotide sequence: TGTGCCAGCAGTTTTGCCCAGGGGTTTGCTGAAGCTTTCTTT. Translated, it gives CASSFAQGFAEAFF. J is TRBJ1-1 and V is TRBV12-3 or TRBV12-4, with D possibly being TRBD1 (6 bases). Trimming left V 3 bases short and J 6 bases short, with 14 bases between. The CDR3 covers 14 residues.

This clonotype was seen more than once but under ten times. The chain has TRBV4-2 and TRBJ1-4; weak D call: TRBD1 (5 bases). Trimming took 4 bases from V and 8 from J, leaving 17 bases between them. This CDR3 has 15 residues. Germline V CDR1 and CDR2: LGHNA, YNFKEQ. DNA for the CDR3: TGTGCCAGCAGCCCCTTTGGGGCAGAGGGAGAAAAACTGTTTTTT. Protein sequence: CASSPFGAEGEKLFF.

CDR3 nucleotides: TGTGCCAGCGGTGTGGAAGGGACCCAGTACTTC. It translates to CASGVEGTQYF. The chain carries TRBV7-2 and TRBJ2-7; D gene unclear. The J call may be incorrect, as the DNA end agrees better with TRBJ2-5. The germline CDR1 and CDR2 sequences are SGHTA and FQGNSA. CDR3 length equals 11 residues.

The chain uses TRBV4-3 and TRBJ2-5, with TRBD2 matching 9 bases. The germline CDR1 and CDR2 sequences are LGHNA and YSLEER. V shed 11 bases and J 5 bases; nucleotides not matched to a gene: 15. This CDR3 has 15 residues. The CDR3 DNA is TGCGCCTGGAGAGTGCCGCGGGGGGGGCATGAGACCCAGTACTTC. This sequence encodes CAWRVPRGGHETQYF.

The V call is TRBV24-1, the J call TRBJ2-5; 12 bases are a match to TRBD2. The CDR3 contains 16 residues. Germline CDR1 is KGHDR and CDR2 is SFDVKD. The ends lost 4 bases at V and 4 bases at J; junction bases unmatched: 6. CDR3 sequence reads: CATSEPSGGARETQYF. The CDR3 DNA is TGTGCCACCAGTGAACCTAGCGGGGGGGCCAGAGAGACCCAGTACTTC.

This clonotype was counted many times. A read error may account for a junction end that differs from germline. The CDR3 coding sequence is TGTGCCAGCAGCTTGGAAGAAGAGACCCAGTACTTC. Protein sequence: CASSLEEETQYF. The V and J genes are TRBV5-1 and TRBJ2-5; D is uncertain. The CDR3 has 12 residues. Germline-derived CDR1 and CDR2 are SGHRS and YFSETQ.

DNA of the CDR3: TGCAGTGCTAGAATCTTGGGTGGCTACACCTTC. As protein: CSARILGGYTF. The chain has TRBV20-1 and TRBJ1-2; D call uncertain. The CDR3 is made up of 11 amino acids. Trimming took off 2 bases at V and 7 bases at J, with 8 bases between the two ends. CDR1 DFQATT and CDR2 SNEGSKA come from the germline V gene (reference sequence).

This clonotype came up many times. DNA of the CDR3: TGTGCCATCAGTGAGTCACGGGGAGAGACCCAGTACTTC. It translates to CAISESRGETQYF. This chain joins TRBV10-3 and TRBJ2-5, with a tentative D call TRBD2 (5 bases). Trimming left V 0 bases short and J 4 bases short, with 6 bases between. Germline CDR1 is ENHRY and CDR2 is SYGVKD. This CDR3 spans 13 amino acids.

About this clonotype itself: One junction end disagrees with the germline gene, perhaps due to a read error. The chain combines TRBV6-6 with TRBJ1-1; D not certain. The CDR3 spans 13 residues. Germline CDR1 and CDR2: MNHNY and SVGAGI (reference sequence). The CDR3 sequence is CASSYSIDTEAFF. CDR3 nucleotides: TGTGCCAGCAGTTACTCGATCGACACTGAGGCTTTCTTT.

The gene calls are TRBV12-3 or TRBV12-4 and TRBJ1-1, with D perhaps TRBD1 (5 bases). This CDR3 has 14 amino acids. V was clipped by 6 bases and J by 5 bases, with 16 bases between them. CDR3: CASSTVGGETEAFF. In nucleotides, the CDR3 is TGTGCCAGCAGCACGGTGGGGGGAGAGACTGAAGCTTTCTTT.

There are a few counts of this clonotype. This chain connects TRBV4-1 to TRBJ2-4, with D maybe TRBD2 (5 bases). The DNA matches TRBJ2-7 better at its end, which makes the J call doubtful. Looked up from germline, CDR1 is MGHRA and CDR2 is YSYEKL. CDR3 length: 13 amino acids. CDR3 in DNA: TGCGCCAGCAGCCATGGACGGGGCTACGAGCAGTACTTC. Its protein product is CASSHGRGYEQYF.

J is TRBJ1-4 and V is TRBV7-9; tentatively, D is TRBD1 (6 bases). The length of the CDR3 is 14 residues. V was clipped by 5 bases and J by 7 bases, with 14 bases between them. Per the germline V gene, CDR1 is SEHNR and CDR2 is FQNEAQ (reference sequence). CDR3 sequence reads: CASSPLRGGEKLFF. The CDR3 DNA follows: TGTGCCAGCAGCCCCCTAAGGGGGGGTGAAAAACTGTTTTTT.

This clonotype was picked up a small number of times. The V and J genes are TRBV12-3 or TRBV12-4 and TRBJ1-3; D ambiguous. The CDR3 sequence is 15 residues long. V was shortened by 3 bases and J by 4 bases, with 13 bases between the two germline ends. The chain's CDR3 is CASSFYPVGGNTIYF. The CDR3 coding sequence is TGTGCCAGCAGTTTTTATCCGGTAGGAGGAAACACCATATATTTT.

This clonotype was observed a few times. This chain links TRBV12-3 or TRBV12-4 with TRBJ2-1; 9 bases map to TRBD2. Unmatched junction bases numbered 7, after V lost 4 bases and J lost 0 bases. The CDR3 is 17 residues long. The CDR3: CASSWIGGGGSYNEQFF. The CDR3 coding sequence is TGTGCCAGCAGTTGGATTGGCGGGGGGGGCTCCTACAATGAGCAGTTCTTC.

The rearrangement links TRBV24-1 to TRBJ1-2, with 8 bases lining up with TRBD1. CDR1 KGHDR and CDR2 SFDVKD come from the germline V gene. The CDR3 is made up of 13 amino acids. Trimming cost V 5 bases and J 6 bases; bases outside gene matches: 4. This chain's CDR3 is CATSAQGAHGYTF. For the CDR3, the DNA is TGTGCCACCAGTGCCCAGGGGGCTCATGGCTACACCTTC.

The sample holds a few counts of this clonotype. CDR3 protein: CASSPKGGGTYEQYF. CDR3 nucleotide sequence: TGTGCCAGCTCACCTAAGGGAGGGGGAACCTACGAGCAGTACTTC. The V and J genes are TRBV18 and TRBJ2-7; a possible D gene is TRBD2 (7 bases). The ends were cut back, 3 bases at V and 2 bases at J, with 14 bases in the middle. This CDR3 spans 15 amino acids. Germline V gives CDR1 KGHSH, CDR2 LQKENI.

The CDR3 loop is CASSFTGLSSYNEQFF. The DNA for the CDR3 is TGTGCCAGCAGTTTCACAGGGCTATCCTCCTACAATGAGCAGTTCTTC. The chain recombines TRBV12-3 or TRBV12-4 with TRBJ2-1; tentative D call: TRBD1 (6 bases). Between the trimmed V and J ends, which lost 3 bases and 0 bases, there was a span of 12 bases. CDR3 size: 16 residues.

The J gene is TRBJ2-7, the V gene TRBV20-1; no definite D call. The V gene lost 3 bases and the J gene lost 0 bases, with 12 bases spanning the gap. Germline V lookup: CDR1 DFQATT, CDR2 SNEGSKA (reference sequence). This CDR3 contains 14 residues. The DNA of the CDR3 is TGCAGTGCTAGGAAAGTTCAGGCCTCCTACGAGCAGTACTTC. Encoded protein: CSARKVQASYEQYF.

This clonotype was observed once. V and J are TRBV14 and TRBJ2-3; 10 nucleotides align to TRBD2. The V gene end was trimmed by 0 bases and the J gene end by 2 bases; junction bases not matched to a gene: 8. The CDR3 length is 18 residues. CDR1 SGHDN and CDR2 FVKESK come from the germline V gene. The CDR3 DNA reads TGTGCCAGCAGCCAAGATAGCGGGGGGACCATTACCACAGATACGCAGTATTTT. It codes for CASSQDSGGTITTDTQYF.

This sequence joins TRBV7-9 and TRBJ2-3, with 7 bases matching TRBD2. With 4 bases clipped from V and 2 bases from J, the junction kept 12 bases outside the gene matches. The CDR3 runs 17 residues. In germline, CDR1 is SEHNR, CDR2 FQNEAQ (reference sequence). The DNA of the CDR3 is TGTGCCAGCAGCTCCCGGGAGCGGGGCACCCTCACAGATACGCAGTATTTT. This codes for CASSSRERGTLTDTQYF.

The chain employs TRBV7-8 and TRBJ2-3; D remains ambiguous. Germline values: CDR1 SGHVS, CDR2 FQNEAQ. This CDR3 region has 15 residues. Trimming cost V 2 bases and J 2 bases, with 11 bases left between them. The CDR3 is CASSLLEALTDTQYF. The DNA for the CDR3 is TGTGCCAGCAGCTTACTCGAGGCCCTCACAGATACGCAGTATTTT. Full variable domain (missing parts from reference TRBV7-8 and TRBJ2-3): GAGVSQSPRYKVAKRGQDVALRCDPISGHVSLFWYQQALGQGPEFLTYFQNEAQLDKSGLPSDRFFAERPEGSVSTLKIQRTQQEDSAVYLCASSLLEALTDTQYFGPGTRLTVL.

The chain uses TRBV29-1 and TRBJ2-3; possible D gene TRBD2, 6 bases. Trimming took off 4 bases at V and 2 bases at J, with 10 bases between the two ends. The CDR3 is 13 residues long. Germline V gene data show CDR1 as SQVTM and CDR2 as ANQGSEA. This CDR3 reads CSVVLAFTDTQYF. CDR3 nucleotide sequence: TGCAGCGTTGTACTAGCCTTCACAGATACGCAGTATTTT.

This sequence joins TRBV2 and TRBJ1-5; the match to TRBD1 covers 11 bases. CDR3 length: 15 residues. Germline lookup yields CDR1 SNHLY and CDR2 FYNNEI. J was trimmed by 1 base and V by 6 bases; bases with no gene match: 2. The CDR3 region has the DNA TGTGCCAGCAGAGGGGACAGGGGGAGCAATCAGCCCCAGCATTTT. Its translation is CASRGDRGSNQPQHF.

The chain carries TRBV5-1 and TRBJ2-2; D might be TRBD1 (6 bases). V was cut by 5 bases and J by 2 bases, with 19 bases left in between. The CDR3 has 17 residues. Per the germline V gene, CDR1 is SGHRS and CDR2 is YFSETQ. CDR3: CASRPSSDRLNTGELFF. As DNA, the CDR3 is TGCGCCAGCAGACCGTCTAGTGACAGGCTCAACACCGGGGAGCTGTTTTTT.

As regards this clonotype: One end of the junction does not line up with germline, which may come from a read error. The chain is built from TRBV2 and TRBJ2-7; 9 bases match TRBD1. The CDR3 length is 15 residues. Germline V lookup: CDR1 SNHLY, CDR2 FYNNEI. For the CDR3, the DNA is TGTGCCATCTCGTCCAGGGACAGGGAGATCAATGAGCAGTGCTTC. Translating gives CAISSRDREINEQCF. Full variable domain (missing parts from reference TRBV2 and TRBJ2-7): EPEVTQTPSHQVTQMGQEVILRCVPISNHLYFYWYRQILGQKVEFLVSFYNNEISEKSEIFDDQFSVERPDGSNFTLKIRSTKLEDSAMYFCAISSRDREINEQCFGPGTRLTVT.

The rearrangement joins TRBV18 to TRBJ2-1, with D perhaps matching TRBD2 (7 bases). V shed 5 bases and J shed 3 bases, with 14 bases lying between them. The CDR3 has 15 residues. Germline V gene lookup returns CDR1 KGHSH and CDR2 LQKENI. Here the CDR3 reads CASSAGASGYNEQFF. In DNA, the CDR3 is TGTGCCAGCTCAGCGGGGGCCTCAGGCTACAATGAGCAGTTCTTC.

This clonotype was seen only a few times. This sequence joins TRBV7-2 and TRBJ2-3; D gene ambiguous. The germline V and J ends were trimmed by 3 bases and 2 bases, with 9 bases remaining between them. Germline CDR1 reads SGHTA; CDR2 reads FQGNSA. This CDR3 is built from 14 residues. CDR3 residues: CASSFVTLTDTQYF. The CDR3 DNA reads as TGTGCCAGCAGCTTTGTGACACTCACAGATACGCAGTATTTT.

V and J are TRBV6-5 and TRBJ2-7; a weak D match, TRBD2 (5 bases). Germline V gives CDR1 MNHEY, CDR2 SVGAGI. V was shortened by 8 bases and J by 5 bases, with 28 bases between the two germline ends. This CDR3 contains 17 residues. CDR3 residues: CASRLSETRAGGNEQYF. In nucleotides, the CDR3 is TGTGCCAGCCGTTTGTCGGAGACCCGAGCCGGAGGAAACGAGCAGTACTTC.

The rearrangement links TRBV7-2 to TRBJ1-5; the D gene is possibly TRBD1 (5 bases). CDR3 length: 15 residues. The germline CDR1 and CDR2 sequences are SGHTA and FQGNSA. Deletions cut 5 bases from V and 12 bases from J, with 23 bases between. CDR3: CASSQSFGSPGGQHF. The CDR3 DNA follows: TGTGCCAGCAGCCAAAGCTTCGGGTCGCCCGGGGGCCAGCATTTT.

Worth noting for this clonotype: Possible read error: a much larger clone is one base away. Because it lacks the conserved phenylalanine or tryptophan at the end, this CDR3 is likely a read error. For the CDR3, the DNA is TGTGCCAGCAGTTTAGAGTATAACACCTACGAGCAGTACTTG. It codes for CASSLEYNTYEQYL. The chain combines TRBV12-3 or TRBV12-4 with TRBJ2-7; D ambiguous. V lost 1 base to trimming and J lost 2 bases, with 9 bases between them. This CDR3 is built from 14 residues.

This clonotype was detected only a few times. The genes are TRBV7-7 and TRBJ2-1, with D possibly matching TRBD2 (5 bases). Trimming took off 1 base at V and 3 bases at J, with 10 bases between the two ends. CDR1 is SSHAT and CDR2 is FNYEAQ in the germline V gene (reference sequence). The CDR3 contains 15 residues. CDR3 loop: CASSLDVGDYNEQFF. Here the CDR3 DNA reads TGTGCCAGCAGCTTAGATGTGGGAGACTACAATGAGCAGTTCTTC.